The 14 T cell receptor beta chains reported below all come from one sample, sequenced in a study of T cell responses to AZD1222 COVID-19 vaccine. Data came from immunoSEQ multiplex PCR; TCRdb stores just in-frame clones and leaves some out. Found here are approximately 150,000 clones, roughly nine tenths of them singletons; the top ten hold 1.5% to 2%. The source material was peripheral blood, sampled on day 0 of AZD1222 vaccination. These receptors all come from an adult in good health.

The rearrangement uses TRBV7-2 and TRBJ1-2; D gene ambiguous. CDR1 is SGHTA, CDR2 FQGNSA, per germline. V was cut by 4 bases and J by 5 bases, with 11 bases left in between. The CDR3 sequence is 13 residues long. The CDR3 here is CASSSPLIYGYTF. In DNA, the CDR3 is TGTGCCAGCAGCTCCCCATTGATTTATGGCTACACCTTC.

This chain connects TRBV6-5 to TRBJ2-1, with 10 bases fitting TRBD2. CDR3 length: 15 amino acids. The V gene's germline CDR1 is MNHEY and CDR2 SVGAGI. V gave up 2 bases and J gave up 9 bases; unmatched junction bases: 7. The CDR3 spells CASSYVTSGKSEQFF. The CDR3 nucleotides read TGTGCCAGCAGTTACGTAACTAGCGGGAAATCTGAGCAGTTCTTC.

The CDR3 DNA is TGTGCCAGCTCACCAGACGGAAGAGTCTATGGCTACACCTTC. This sequence encodes CASSPDGRVYGYTF. J is TRBJ1-2 and V is TRBV18; D not certain. This CDR3 spans 14 amino acids. In germline, CDR1 is KGHSH, CDR2 LQKENI. V lost 2 bases to trimming and J lost 4 bases, with 11 bases between them. The full variable domain, its missing parts supplied by reference TRBV18 and TRBJ1-2, is NAGVMQNPRHLVRRRGQEARLRCSPMKGHSHVYWYRQLPEEGLKFMVYLQKENIIDESGMPKERFSAEFPKEGPSILRIQQVVRGDSAAYFCASSPDGRVYGYTFGSGTRLTVV.

V and J are TRBV28 and TRBJ2-7; D is ambiguous. The CDR3 runs 15 residues. The V end lost 5 bases, the J end lost 2 bases, and 16 bases lay between the germline ends. CDR1 is MDHEN, CDR2 SYDVKM, per germline. CDR3 region: CASSPGGWGTYEQYV. Here the CDR3 DNA reads TGTGCCAGCAGTCCCGGTGGGTGGGGAACCTACGAGCAGTACGTC.

This sequence joins TRBV23-1 and TRBJ1-2, with unresolved D. TRBV23-1 is identified as an open reading frame with a role that is uncertain. The length of the CDR3 is 18 residues. Deletions cut 0 bases from V and 0 bases from J, with 17 bases between. CDR3 residues: CASSQSQQQRYSNYGYTF. Written as DNA, the CDR3 is TGCGCCAGCAGTCAATCTCAACAGCAACGTTACTCTAACTATGGCTACACCTTC.

The chain is built from TRBV5-1 and TRBJ1-1; D is uncertain. Trimming pared 4 bases from V and 1 base from J, leaving 11 bases between. The CDR3 is 14 amino acids. Germline lookup yields CDR1 SGHRS and CDR2 YFSETQ. For the CDR3, the DNA is TGCGCCAGCAGCCAAGCCGGACGGAACACTGAAGCTTTCTTT. This translates into CASSQAGRNTEAFF.

V gene TRBV5-1 combines with J gene TRBJ2-5; no definite D call. Germline CDR1 is SGHRS and CDR2 is YFSETQ. The CDR3 contains 14 residues. V was shortened by 4 bases and J by 7 bases, with 17 bases between the two germline ends. CDR3: CASSGRGSDGTQYF. The CDR3 DNA reads as TGCGCCAGCAGCGGAAGAGGCTCCGACGGGACCCAGTACTTC.

The gene calls are TRBV5-6 and TRBJ1-2, with 10 bases matching TRBD1. This CDR3 region has 13 residues. Germline V lookup: CDR1 SGHDT, CDR2 YYEEEE. Losses at the gene ends were 4 bases for V and 7 bases for J; bases not matched to a gene: 4. CDR3 loop: CASSRGTGVGYTF. DNA for the CDR3: TGTGCCAGCAGCCGAGGGACAGGGGTTGGCTACACCTTC.

The chain carries TRBV5-1 and TRBJ1-1; D call uncertain. Germline V CDR1 and CDR2: SGHRS, YFSETQ. Deletions cut 0 bases from V and 8 bases from J, with 5 bases between. This CDR3 contains 11 residues. The CDR3 bases are TGCGCCAGCAGCTTGGGTGCGGAAGCTTTCTTT. Protein sequence: CASSLGAEAFF.

This chain connects TRBV23-1 to TRBJ1-1; 7 positions agree with TRBD1. TRBV23-1 carries the ORF label, with uncertain function. CDR3 length equals 14 residues. V gave up 2 bases and J gave up 6 bases; unmatched junction bases: 6. In DNA, the CDR3 is TGCGCCAGCAGTCAACCGGGACAGTGGGCTGAAGCTTTCTTT. Translated: CASSQPGQWAEAFF.

The CDR3 bases are TGTGCCAGCAGCCAAGATCGTGGTAGCCCCAATGAGCAGTTCTTC. Its translation is CASSQDRGSPNEQFF. V usage is TRBV4-2 and J usage is TRBJ2-1; D not certain. Germline V lookup: CDR1 LGHNA, CDR2 YNFKEQ. Trimming removed 0 bases from V and 6 bases from J, with 12 bases in between. The CDR3 totals 15 residues.

This clone appeared once. This chain connects TRBV7-2 to TRBJ2-7; a possible D gene is TRBD1 (5 bases). The V end lost 4 bases, the J end lost 6 bases, and 19 bases lay between the germline ends. The CDR3 consists of 15 residues. CDR1 is SGHTA and CDR2 is FQGNSA in the germline V gene. DNA for the CDR3: TGTGCCAGCAGCTCCCAGGGATCCGCGATCTCCGAGCAGTACTTC. This translates into CASSSQGSAISEQYF.

The genes are TRBV28 and TRBJ2-7; the match to TRBD1 covers 7 bases. V shed 4 bases, J shed 7 bases, and the junction held 10 bases outside the gene matches. Per germline, CDR1 MDHEN and CDR2 SYDVKM. The CDR3 length is 14 residues. The CDR3 nucleotides read TGTGCCAGCAGTTCGCCGGGACAGTTACGGGAGCAGTACGTC. Amino acids: CASSSPGQLREQYV.

This chain joins TRBV7-3 and TRBJ2-5; D perhaps matches TRBD2 (5 bases). The CDR3 consists of 13 residues. Germline loops: CDR1 SGHTA, CDR2 FQGTGA. V was pared by 5 bases and J by 5 bases, with 12 bases between. For the CDR3, the DNA is TGTGCCAGCAGCCCCCATACGGGGGAGACCCAGTACTTC. It codes for CASSPHTGETQYF.